This T cell receptor beta chain stems from a study of technical replicates of blood from several donors. This clone has a single count. Per germline, CDR1 LNHDA and CDR2 SQIVND (reference sequence). The V and J ends lost 3 bases and 4 bases respectively, with 6 bases between them. The CDR3 is made up of 12 amino acids. Sequencing was performed with immunoSEQ multiplex PCR; in TCRdb, only in-frame clones are kept and a portion is missing. The data show approximately 66,000 clones, around nine tenths seen once. V is TRBV19 and J is TRBJ1-2; D unresolved. Material for sequencing was PBMCs. The receptor's source is a human donor in good health. Some clones in this sample may be carry-over from other donors' samples. The CDR3 region is CASSMSGYGYTF. The CDR3 DNA reads as TGTGCCAGTAGTATGAGCGGCTATGGCTACACCTTC.